The TCR beta chain described here comes from a study of graft-versus-host responses after intestinal transplantation (dated by TCRdb to the early 2020s). Looking at the study overall: Recipients received multivisceral, liver-intestinal, or isolated intestinal transplants. Anti-thymocyte globulin induction was given to all recipients, followed by maintenance tacrolimus and steroids for about 3 years. Bulk TCR-beta CDR3 sequencing was used to track graft-versus-host and host-versus-graft alloreactive T cell clones in the graft, circulation and bone marrow after intestinal transplantation. Alloreactive clones were identified by sequencing pre-transplant mixed lymphocyte reaction products and comparing these products with unstimulated pre-transplant donor and recipient T cells. The cohort enrolled around 23 intestinal transplant recipients including one retransplant, and a few patients lacking pretransplant specimens were excluded. Donor T cell macrochimerism was defined as a peak of at least 4% donor T cells among recipient peripheral blood mononuclear cells. Rather than being sequenced by the commercial service, samples from a few later patients were sequenced in-house on an Illumina MiSeq and processed with MiXCR. Study-wide findings and limitations: Peak levels of circulating GvH clones were associated with declines in HvG clones early after transplant. In patients with donor T cell macrochimerism, the allografts had high GvH to HvG T cell clonal ratios. The conclusions were limited by the relatively low number and heterogeneity of the intestinal transplant patients. GvH clones were found in recipient bone marrow, and some of the GvH clones appeared earlier in ileal mucosa or blood, which is consistent with an intestinal mucosal origin.

The protocol used for the library was the immunoSEQ multiplex PCR assay. For most patients, genomic DNA was subjected to high-throughput TCR-beta CDR3 sequencing by Adaptive Biotechnologies. The authors' analysis ran thus. TCR sequencing data were retrieved from Adaptive's ImmunoSEQ software for 15 to 20 patients, whereas three other patients were processed with MiXCR and VDJtools. Because the origin of CDR3 nucleotide sequences shared between donor and recipient could not be assigned, those sequences were removed. To count as alloreactive, a clone needed at least 2-fold expansion over unstimulated cells and a minimum CFSE-low frequency of 0.002% (template counts) or 0.001% (read counts). Clones were considered mappable if detected in sequenced pre-transplant spleen, lymph node, or MLR CFSE-low populations of the donor or recipient. The cumulative frequency of alloreactive clones was calculated as a percentage of all sequences, weighted by copy number. Here the immuneACCESS table is served through TCRdb, limited to in-frame sequences with V and J called. Missing clones are a known gap in these copies; in checked studies unresolved V genes cover under half, and the rest lacks a known reason. D and trimming come from the DNA, and the V and J calls and clone size come from that table. In this sample the table shows approximately 1,900 clones, almost 90% of which occur a single time. Roughly 7% of the sample belongs to the ten largest clones.

To isolate intraepithelial and lamina propria lymphocytes from graft specimens, dithiothreitol, EDTA incubations and collagenase D digestion were used. Serial intestinal graft biopsy specimens collected up to 600 days after transplant underwent bulk TCR-beta sequencing. As concerns this clone: The target of this receptor is not known. The record has no base qualities; no much larger clone is one base away.

There are 13 amino acids in the CDR3, from cysteine to phenylalanine inclusive. Only the CDR3 region is kept as DNA, spanning 39 bases read in frame from base 1. CDR1 SNHLY and CDR2 FYNNEI were looked up in the germline V gene. V loses 9 bases, J loses 6 bases, and the germline ends lie 17 bases apart. This specimen consisted of ileum tissue, obtained approximately 400 days after intestinal transplantation. This receptor was taken from a human patient who received an intestinal transplant, so some T cells may come from the graft donor. The sequence joins TRBV2 to TRBJ1-2; the D gene is not confidently resolved. The CDR3 corresponds to CASEGGGRNGYTF. The DNA sequence is as follows: TGTGCCAGTGAGGGAGGTGGGCGCAATGGCTACACCTTC.